This entry is about one T cell receptor beta chain. What it recognizes is unknown. The source of the sample is a study of identical twins. Study results and caveats: Twin-shared out-of-frame alpha sequences showed excess low generation probability. A partial confounding effect on zero-insertion analyses could come from invariant MAIT and iNKT cells.

TCRdb reprocessed the 5' RACE reads via MiXCR and lists one record per CDR3 protein. The sample consists of around 480,000 distinct CDR3 sequences, approximately 15% of them appearing once. CDR3 size: 13 residues. CDR1 is DFQATT and CDR2 is SNEGSKA in the germline V gene (reference sequence). V lost 1 base and J 11 bases, leaving 17 bases between the germline ends. There were only healthy Caucasians among the donors. The data also belong to a second study, concerning yellow fever vaccine responses in identical twins. That report notes: As reported, the vaccine T cell response of twins seemed partly convergent and partly personalized.

Source material: CD4+ T cells sorted from blood. The sequence was collected from a woman between 18 and 29 years old in good health. The chain combines TRBV20-1 with TRBJ1-1; D gene unclear. The CDR3: CSARVPGPPVAFF. Here the CDR3 DNA reads TGCAGTGCTAGAGTTCCCGGGCCCCCGGTGGCTTTCTTT.